One and the same sample provided the 19 T cell receptor beta chains below, sequenced in a study of blood T cell repertoires in COVID-19 (dated by TCRdb to about 2020). The receptor library was made with the immunoSEQ multiplex PCR assay. TCRdb took over this immuneACCESS table, retaining in-frame rearrangements with V and J assigned. Such tables are incomplete; in checked studies, under half of the missing clones stem from an unresolved V gene, and the remainder is unexplained. In all, the sample holds about 160,000 clones, and around 87% of those were seen once. Jointly, the top ten make up around 6.3% of the sample. Sequenced material: peripheral blood. The source is a man of 80 years or more with acute or convalescent COVID-19.

The chain uses TRBV5-1 and TRBJ2-2; TRBD1 might be the D (7 bases). CDR1 and CDR2 from the germline V gene are SGHRS and YFSETQ. The CDR3 extends over 15 amino acids. Trimming shortened V by 2 bases and J by 6 bases, and 14 bases separated the two germline ends. CDR3 in DNA: TGCGCCAGCAGCTTTGACAGGGCGGGATCCGGGGAGCTGTTTTTT. It specifies CASSFDRAGSGELFF.

This sequence joins TRBV2 and TRBJ1-4; 7 bases match TRBD1. The ends lost 7 bases at V and 4 bases at J; junction bases unmatched: 12. CDR3 length: 16 residues. Germline CDR1 is SNHLY and CDR2 is FYNNEI. The CDR3 DNA sequence: TGTGCCAGCAACACGCGACCCGGGACAGTTAATGAAAAACTGTTTTTT. Translated: CASNTRPGTVNEKLFF.

This rearrangement joins TRBV10-3 to TRBJ2-5; 9 positions agree with TRBD2. CDR1 and CDR2 from the germline V gene are ENHRY and SYGVKD. The CDR3 spans 13 residues. The junction had 6 bases not matched to a gene; V was cut back by 8 bases and J by 5 bases. CDR3: CAIAGGLGETQYF. The CDR3 DNA sequence: TGTGCCATCGCGGGAGGGCTTGGGGAGACCCAGTACTTC.

V usage is TRBV19 and J usage is TRBJ1-5; D not resolved. CDR3 size: 12 residues. Deletions cut 9 bases from V and 2 bases from J, with 8 bases between. The germline V gene has CDR1 LNHDA and CDR2 SQIVND (reference sequence). The CDR3 sequence: CASKERNQPQHF. CDR3 in DNA: TGTGCCAGCAAGGAGCGCAATCAGCCCCAGCATTTT.

This rearrangement joins TRBV5-6 to TRBJ2-1; D is unclear. CDR3 length: 13 residues. V was shortened by 2 bases and J by 4 bases, with 7 bases between the two germline ends. Germline CDR1 is SGHDT and CDR2 is YYEEEE. CDR3 nucleotides: TGTGCCAGCAGCTTTACCAGGTACAATGAGCAGTTCTTC. It codes for CASSFTRYNEQFF.

This chain connects TRBV6-5 to TRBJ1-6; D is unclear. Trimming took 0 bases from V and 9 from J, leaving 12 bases between them. This CDR3 has 15 amino acids. Per germline, CDR1 MNHEY and CDR2 SVGAGI. CDR3 DNA sequence: TGTGCCAGCAGTTACTCTGGGAGGATGGGTTCACCCCTCCACTTT. It specifies CASSYSGRMGSPLHF.

The V gene is TRBV10-3, the J gene TRBJ1-3; the D is unclear. The CDR3 is 11 amino acids. From germline, CDR1 is ENHRY and CDR2 SYGVKD. V lost 8 bases, J lost 4 bases, and 6 bases lay in between. CDR3 protein: CAISPGNTIYF. The CDR3 DNA follows: TGTGCCATCTCCCCGGGAAACACCATATATTTT.

To note about this clone: The junction and the germline gene differ at one end; a read error may be behind it. The V call is TRBV3-1 (or the pseudogene TRBV3-2), the J call TRBJ2-7; D remains ambiguous. Per germline, CDR1 LGHDT and CDR2 YNNKEL (reference sequence). The CDR3 spans 11 residues. CDR3 residues: CASGQVDEQYF. The CDR3, as DNA: TGTGCCAGCGGCCAAGTCGACGAGCAGTACTTC.

The chain combines TRBV11-2 with TRBJ2-7, with 7 nucleotides matching TRBD1. V trimming: 3 bases; J trimming: 0 bases; junction bases outside the gene matches: 14. CDR1 and CDR2 from the germline V gene are SGHAT and FQNNGV. The CDR3 is 18 amino acids. This CDR3 reads CASSFSHLGQTSSYEQYF. CDR3 nucleotide sequence: TGTGCCAGCAGCTTCTCCCACCTGGGACAGACGAGCTCCTACGAGCAGTACTTC.

The genes are TRBV6-5 and TRBJ2-2; TRBD1 aligns across 7 bases. This CDR3 has 15 residues. V was pared by 6 bases and J by 1 base, with 5 bases of the junction left unmatched. Per germline, CDR1 MNHEY and CDR2 SVGAGI. The CDR3 DNA is TGTGCCAGCAGGAGGACAGGCGGGAACACCGGGGAGCTGTTTTTT. Translated, it gives CASRRTGGNTGELFF.

The V gene is TRBV9, the J gene TRBJ2-2; a possible D gene is TRBD2 (6 bases). The germline V and J ends were trimmed by 6 bases and 0 bases, with 21 bases remaining between them. Germline loops: CDR1 SGDLS, CDR2 YYNGEE. The CDR3 covers 18 residues. The CDR3 protein is CASTMGRAGGANTGELFF. The CDR3 bases are TGTGCCAGCACCATGGGCCGAGCGGGCGGGGCGAACACCGGGGAGCTGTTTTTT.

The chain combines TRBV9 with TRBJ2-2, with 8 bases aligning to TRBD2. Germline CDR1 SGDLS, CDR2 YYNGEE. CDR3 length: 17 amino acids. V lost 1 base, J lost 5 bases, and 10 bases stayed unmatched. The DNA of the CDR3 is TGTGCCAGCAGCGTATCGGCGGGAGGACTGGGAACCGGGGAGCTGTTTTTT. Its translation: CASSVSAGGLGTGELFF.

DNA of the CDR3: TGTGCCAGCAGCCAAGCTGGAGTCGGCTACACCTTC. It codes for CASSQAGVGYTF. J is TRBJ1-2 and V is TRBV3-1 (or the pseudogene TRBV3-2); D remains unclear. This CDR3 comprises 12 residues. V dropped 1 base and J dropped 8 bases, with 8 bases sitting between them. Germline CDR1 reads LGHDT; CDR2 reads YNNKEL (reference sequence).

V is TRBV11-2 and J is TRBJ1-1; 9 bases fit TRBD1. Germline trimming cut 4 bases from V and 2 bases from J; bases unmatched to any gene: 5. The CDR3 is 15 amino acids. Germline lookup yields CDR1 SGHAT and CDR2 FQNNGV. CDR3 nucleotides: TGTGCCAGCAGCTCCCGACAGGGGGAAAACACTGAAGCTTTCTTT. This sequence encodes CASSSRQGENTEAFF.

The chain recombines TRBV7-9 with TRBJ2-3; D perhaps matches TRBD1 (5 bases). Looked up from germline, CDR1 is SEHNR and CDR2 is FQNEAQ (reference sequence). V was cut by 1 base and J by 6 bases, with 14 bases left in between. CDR3 size: 15 residues. This CDR3 is CASSLGAGPPDTQYF. The CDR3, as DNA: TGTGCCAGCAGCTTAGGGGCAGGGCCTCCGGATACGCAGTATTTT.

In this sample, this clone turned up once. This rearrangement joins TRBV29-1 to TRBJ2-1; TRBD1 agrees at 8 bases. This CDR3 is 12 amino acids long. Germline lookup yields CDR1 SQVTM and CDR2 ANQGSEA. Germline trimming cut 7 bases from V and 9 bases from J; bases unmatched to any gene: 8. CDR3 protein: CSAVPTGGEQFF. For the CDR3, the DNA is TGCAGCGCCGTCCCAACAGGGGGTGAGCAGTTCTTC.

The chain is built from TRBV28 and TRBJ1-3, with 7 bases matching TRBD1. Germline V gene sequence: CDR1 MDHEN, CDR2 SYDVKM. The CDR3 has 15 amino acids. With V trimmed by 3 bases and J by 2 bases, 4 bases remained unmatched. The CDR3 sequence: CASSFPTGTGNTIYF. CDR3 DNA sequence: TGTGCCAGCAGTTTCCCGACAGGGACTGGAAACACCATATATTTT.

The chain links TRBV3-1 (or the pseudogene TRBV3-2) to TRBJ1-2, with unresolved D. The V end lost 1 base, the J end lost 4 bases, and 13 bases lay between the germline ends. CDR3 length equals 15 residues. Germline V lookup: CDR1 LGHDT, CDR2 YNNKEL (reference sequence). The CDR3 sequence: CASSQVPEEIYGYTF. In nucleotides, the CDR3 is TGTGCCAGCAGCCAAGTACCCGAAGAGATCTATGGCTACACCTTC.

The DNA for the CDR3 is TGTGCCAGCGGGACAGGGCGCACAGATACGCAGTATTTT. Residues: CASGTGRTDTQYF. The chain uses TRBV6-5 and TRBJ2-3; 9 bases map to TRBD1. The CDR3 length is 13 residues. J lost 1 base, V lost 8 bases, and 1 base had no gene match. Germline V gives CDR1 MNHEY, CDR2 SVGAGI.